The 11 T cell receptor beta chains presented below share a single source sample, sequenced in a study of identical twins. TCRdb redid the calling of the 5' RACE reads with MiXCR, one entry per CDR3 protein. The table shows about 100,000 distinct CDR3 sequences, with less than 6.5% occurring only once. Sample: memory T cells sorted from blood. The receptors shown here come from a woman in her forties or fifties in good health.

This clonotype was observed many times. V is TRBV14 and J is TRBJ2-1; TRBD2 aligns across 7 bases. The CDR3 consists of 14 residues. CDR1 and CDR2 from the germline V gene are SGHDN and FVKESK. V lost 4 bases to trimming and J lost 0 bases; unmatched junction nucleotides: 0. In DNA form, the CDR3 reads TGTGCCAGCAGCCGGGACTACTCCTACAATGAGCAGTTCTTC. It translates to CASSRDYSYNEQFF.

This clonotype has only a few counts. This chain connects TRBV10-3 to TRBJ1-1, with D uncertain. This CDR3 is 16 amino acids long. The V gene lost 8 bases and the J gene lost 1 base, with 20 bases spanning the gap. Germline-derived CDR1 and CDR2 are ENHRY and SYGVKD. CDR3 region: CAIAGRPMRGNTEAFF. CDR3 DNA: TGTGCCATCGCGGGCCGACCTATGCGGGGGAACACTGAAGCTTTCTTT.

This clonotype has a count of ten or more. The rearrangement joins TRBV5-1 to TRBJ2-1, with TRBD2 identical over 7 bases. The germline CDR1 and CDR2 sequences are SGHRS and YFSETQ. The CDR3 sequence is 16 residues long. The junction had 3 bases not matched to a gene; V was cut back by 0 bases and J by 0 bases. DNA for the CDR3: TGCGCCAGCAGCTTGGTCGGGGGGATCTCCTACAATGAGCAGTTCTTC. Translated, it gives CASSLVGGISYNEQFF.

This clonotype was counted at least ten times. The chain has TRBV7-9 and TRBJ1-2; 7 positions match TRBD1. Germline CDR1 and CDR2: SEHNR and FQNEAQ (reference sequence). The CDR3 totals 17 residues. V lost 5 bases, J lost 5 bases, and 17 bases stayed unmatched. CDR3 amino acids: CASSEGSTGDFGYGYTF. Here the CDR3 DNA reads TGTGCCAGCAGCGAAGGATCAACAGGGGATTTTGGGTATGGCTACACCTTC.

This chain connects TRBV20-1 to TRBJ2-1, with a possible D match to TRBD2 (6 bases). The CDR3 consists of 16 residues. The germline gives CDR1 DFQATT, CDR2 SNEGSKA (reference sequence). The V end lost 6 bases, the J end lost 5 bases, and 23 bases lay between the germline ends. Here the CDR3 reads CSAQIVETGVDNEQFF. The CDR3 nucleotides read TGCAGTGCCCAGATCGTTGAAACGGGAGTCGACAATGAGCAGTTCTTC.

This clonotype was observed at least ten times. The chain has TRBV4-2 and TRBJ2-2, with 10 bases aligning to TRBD2. The CDR3 contains 16 residues. The junction had 5 bases not matched to a gene; V was cut back by 1 base and J by 6 bases. The V gene's germline CDR1 is LGHNA and CDR2 YNFKEQ. CDR3 sequence: CASSQGGLAISGELFF. CDR3 DNA sequence: TGTGCCAGCAGCCAAGGGGGACTAGCGATCTCCGGGGAGCTGTTTTTT.

The sample holds many counts of this clonotype. The gene calls are TRBV3-1 and TRBJ2-3; tentatively, D is TRBD1 or TRBD2 (6 bases each). The V gene lost 4 bases and the J gene lost 2 bases, with 13 bases spanning the gap. The CDR3 totals 15 residues. CDR1 and CDR2 from the germline V gene are LGHDT and YNNKEL (reference sequence). CDR3 sequence: CASSLRGELTDTQYF. In nucleotides, the CDR3 is TGTGCCAGCAGCCTAAGGGGGGAACTCACAGATACGCAGTATTTT.

This clonotype was detected many times. The rearrangement joins TRBV13 to TRBJ2-2; D ambiguous. This CDR3 contains 13 residues. Germline assignment: CDR1 PRHDT and CDR2 FYEKMQ (reference sequence). Deletions cut 4 bases from V and 2 bases from J, with 5 bases between. CDR3 nucleotides: TGTGCCAGCAGCTCAATTAACACCGGGGAGCTGTTTTTT. It is translated as CASSSINTGELFF.

A few counts support this clonotype. CDR3 DNA sequence: TGTGCCAGCAGGACAGGCGGGAGGGTGGCTGAGCAGTTCTTC. Its translation: CASRTGGRVAEQFF. The chain carries TRBV25-1 and TRBJ2-1, with 9 bases that match TRBD2. Unmatched junction bases numbered 9, after V lost 6 bases and J lost 9 bases. The CDR3 consists of 14 residues. Germline V gene lookup returns CDR1 MGHDK and CDR2 SYGVNS. Based on the CDR3 plus reference TRBV25-1 and TRBJ2-1, the full variable domain is EADIYQTPRYLVIGTGKKITLECSQTMGHDKMYWYQQDPGMELHLIHYSYGVNSTEKGDLSSESTVSRIRTEHFPLTLESARPSHTSQYLCASRTGGRVAEQFFGPGTRLTVL.

The rearrangement uses TRBV27 and TRBJ1-4; 9 bases fit TRBD1. Germline V gene data show CDR1 as MNHEY and CDR2 as SMNVEV (reference sequence). V lost 4 bases, J lost 10 bases, and 7 bases stayed unmatched. The CDR3 has 14 residues. The CDR3 coding sequence is TGTGCCAGCAGTTCATCCGGGACAGGGCTAAAACTGTTTTTT. It translates to CASSSSGTGLKLFF.

This clonotype was detected ten times or more. V usage is TRBV29-1 and J usage is TRBJ2-1; D gene uncertain. Trimming took 3 bases from V and 4 from J, leaving 4 bases between them. This CDR3 spans 11 amino acids. Germline V gene data show CDR1 as SQVTM and CDR2 as ANQGSEA. Here the CDR3 reads CSVEVYNEQFF. DNA of the CDR3: TGCAGCGTTGAGGTGTACAATGAGCAGTTCTTC.